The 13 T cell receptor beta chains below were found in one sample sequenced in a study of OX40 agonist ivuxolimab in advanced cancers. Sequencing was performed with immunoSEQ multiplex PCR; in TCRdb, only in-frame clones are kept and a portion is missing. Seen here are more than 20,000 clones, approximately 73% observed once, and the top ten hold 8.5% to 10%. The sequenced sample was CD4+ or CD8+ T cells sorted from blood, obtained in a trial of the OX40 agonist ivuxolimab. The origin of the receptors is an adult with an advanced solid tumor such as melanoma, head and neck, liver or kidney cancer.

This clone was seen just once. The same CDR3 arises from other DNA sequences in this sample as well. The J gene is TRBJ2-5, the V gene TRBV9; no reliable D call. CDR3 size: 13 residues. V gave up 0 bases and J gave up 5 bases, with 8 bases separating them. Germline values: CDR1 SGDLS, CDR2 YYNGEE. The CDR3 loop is CASSVARSETQYF. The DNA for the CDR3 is TGTGCCAGCAGCGTAGCTAGAAGCGAGACCCAGTACTTC.

CDR3 in DNA: TGCGCCAGCAGTGAAGGCCCGCGCACAGATACGCAGTATTTT. Its translation: CASSEGPRTDTQYF. V and J are TRBV10-1 and TRBJ2-3; D call uncertain. There are 14 residues in the CDR3. The V gene lost 3 bases and the J gene lost 1 base, with 8 bases spanning the gap. Germline CDR1 is WNHNN and CDR2 is SYGVQD (reference sequence).

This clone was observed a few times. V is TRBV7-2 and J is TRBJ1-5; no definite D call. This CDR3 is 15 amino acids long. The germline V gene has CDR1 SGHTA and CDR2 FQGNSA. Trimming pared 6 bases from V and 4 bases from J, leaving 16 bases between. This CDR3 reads CASSPDGGENQPQHF. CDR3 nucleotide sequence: TGTGCCAGCAGTCCAGACGGTGGGGAGAATCAGCCCCAGCATTTT.

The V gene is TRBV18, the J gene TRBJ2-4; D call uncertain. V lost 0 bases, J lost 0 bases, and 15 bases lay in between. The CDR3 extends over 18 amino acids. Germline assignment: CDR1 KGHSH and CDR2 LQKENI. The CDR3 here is CASSPPVAGPLAKNIQYF. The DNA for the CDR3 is TGTGCCAGCTCACCACCTGTAGCTGGTCCTCTAGCCAAAAACATTCAGTACTTC.

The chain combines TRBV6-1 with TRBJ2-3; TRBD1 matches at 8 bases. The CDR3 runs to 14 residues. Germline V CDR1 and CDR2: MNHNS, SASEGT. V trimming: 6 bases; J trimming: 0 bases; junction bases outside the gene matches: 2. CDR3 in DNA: TGTGCCAGCAGACGGACAGGGAGCACAGATACGCAGTATTTT. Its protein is CASRRTGSTDTQYF.

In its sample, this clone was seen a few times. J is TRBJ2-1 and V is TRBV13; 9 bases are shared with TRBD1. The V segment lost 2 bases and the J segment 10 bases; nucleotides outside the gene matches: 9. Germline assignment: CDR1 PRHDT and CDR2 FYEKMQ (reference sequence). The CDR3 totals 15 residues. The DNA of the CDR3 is TGTGCCAGCAGCTTACTACAGGGGGCAAGAAGGGAGCAGTTCTTC. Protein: CASSLLQGARREQFF.

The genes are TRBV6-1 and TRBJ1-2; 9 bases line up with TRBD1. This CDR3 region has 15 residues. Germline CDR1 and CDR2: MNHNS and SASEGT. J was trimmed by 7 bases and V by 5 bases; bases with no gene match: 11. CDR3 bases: TGTGCCAGCAGTCGTGAGTATGACAGGGGGAGTGGCTACACCTTC. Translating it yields CASSREYDRGSGYTF.

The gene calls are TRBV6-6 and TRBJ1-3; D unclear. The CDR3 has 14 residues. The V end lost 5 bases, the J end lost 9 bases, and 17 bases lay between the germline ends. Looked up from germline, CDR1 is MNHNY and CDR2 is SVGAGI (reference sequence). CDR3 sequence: CASSDQVLESTIYF. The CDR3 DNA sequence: TGTGCCAGCAGTGATCAAGTTCTGGAAAGCACCATATATTTT.

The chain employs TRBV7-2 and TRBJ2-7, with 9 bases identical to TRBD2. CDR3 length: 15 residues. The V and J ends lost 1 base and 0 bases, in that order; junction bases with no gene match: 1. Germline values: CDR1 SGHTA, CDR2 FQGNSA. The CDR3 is CASSLVAGDSYEQYF. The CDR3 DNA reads TGTGCCAGCAGCTTAGTAGCGGGGGACTCCTACGAGCAGTACTTC.

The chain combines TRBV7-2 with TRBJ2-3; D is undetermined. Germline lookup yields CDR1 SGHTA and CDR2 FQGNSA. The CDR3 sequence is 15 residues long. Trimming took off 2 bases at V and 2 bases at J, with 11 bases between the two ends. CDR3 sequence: CASSLTTPDTDTQYF. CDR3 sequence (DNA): TGTGCCAGCAGCTTAACGACCCCGGACACAGATACGCAGTATTTT.

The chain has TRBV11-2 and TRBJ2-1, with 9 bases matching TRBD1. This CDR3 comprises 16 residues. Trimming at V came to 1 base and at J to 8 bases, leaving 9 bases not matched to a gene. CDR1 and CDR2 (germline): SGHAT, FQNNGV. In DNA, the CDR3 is TGTGCCAGCAGCTTAGGCCGGGACAGGGTATTTGATGAGCAGTTCTTC. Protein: CASSLGRDRVFDEQFF.

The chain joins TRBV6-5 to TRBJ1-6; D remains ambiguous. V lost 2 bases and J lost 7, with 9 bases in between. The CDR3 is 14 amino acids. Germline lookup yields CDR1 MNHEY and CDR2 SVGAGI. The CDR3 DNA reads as TGTGCCAGCAGTTACGAGGAATGGAATTCACCCCTCCACTTT. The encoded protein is CASSYEEWNSPLHF.

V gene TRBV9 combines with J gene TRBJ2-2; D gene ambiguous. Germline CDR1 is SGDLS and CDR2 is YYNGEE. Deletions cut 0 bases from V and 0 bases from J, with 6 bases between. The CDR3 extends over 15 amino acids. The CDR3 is CASSVGVPNTGELFF. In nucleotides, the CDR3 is TGTGCCAGCAGCGTAGGAGTCCCGAACACCGGGGAGCTGTTTTTT.